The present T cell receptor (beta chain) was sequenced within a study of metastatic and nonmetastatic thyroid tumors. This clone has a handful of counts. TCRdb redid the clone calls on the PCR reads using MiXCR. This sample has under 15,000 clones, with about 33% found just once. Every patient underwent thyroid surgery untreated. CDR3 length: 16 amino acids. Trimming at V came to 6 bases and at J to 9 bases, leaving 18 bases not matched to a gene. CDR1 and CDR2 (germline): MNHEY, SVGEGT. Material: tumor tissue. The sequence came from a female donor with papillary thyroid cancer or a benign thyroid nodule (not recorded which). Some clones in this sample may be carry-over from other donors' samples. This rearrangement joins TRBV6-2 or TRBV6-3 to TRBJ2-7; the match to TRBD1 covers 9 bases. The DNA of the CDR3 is TGTGCCAGCAGAGGGTTTGGACAGGGGTGCTTGGACGGGCAGTACTTC. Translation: CASRGFGQGCLDGQYF.